This T cell receptor (beta chain) was recovered during a study of CD8 T cells in Susac syndrome. This clonotype was seen a handful of times. An amount of RNA that ranged from roughly 0.45 to 1 ug was reverse transcribed with random hexamers. One entry per CDR3 protein results from TCRdb running MiXCR on the immunoSEQ multiplex PCR reads. The sample lists around 69,000 distinct CDR3 sequences, around 96% seen once, with more than 0.09% in the top ten. Negative isolation was used for CD8+ and CD4+ T cells, and FACS enrichment was applied to TEMRA cells. The CDR3 is 11 residues long. Trimming removed 4 bases at V and 4 bases at J, with 2 bases between.

This chain connects TRBV12-3 or TRBV12-4 to TRBJ2-1; D gene unclear. The clonotype originates from a human donor with multiple sclerosis. Sequencing was done on a sample of CD4+ T cells from PBMCs. CDR3 sequence: CASSSYNEQFF. For the CDR3, the DNA is TGTGCCAGCAGTTCGTACAATGAGCAGTTCTTC.